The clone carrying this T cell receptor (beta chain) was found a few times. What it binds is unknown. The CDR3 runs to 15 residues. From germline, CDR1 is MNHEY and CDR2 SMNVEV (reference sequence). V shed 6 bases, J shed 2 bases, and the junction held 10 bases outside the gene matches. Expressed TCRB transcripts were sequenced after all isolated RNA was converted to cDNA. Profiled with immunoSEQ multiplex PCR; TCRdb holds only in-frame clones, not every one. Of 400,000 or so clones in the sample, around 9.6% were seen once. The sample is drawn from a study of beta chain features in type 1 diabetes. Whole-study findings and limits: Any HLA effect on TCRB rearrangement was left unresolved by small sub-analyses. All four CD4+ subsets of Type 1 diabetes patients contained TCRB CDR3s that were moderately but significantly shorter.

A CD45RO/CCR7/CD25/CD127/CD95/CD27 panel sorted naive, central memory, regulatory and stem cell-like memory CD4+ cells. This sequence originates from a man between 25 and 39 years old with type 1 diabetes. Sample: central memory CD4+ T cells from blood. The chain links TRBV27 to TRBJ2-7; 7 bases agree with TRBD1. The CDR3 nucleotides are TGTGCCAGCAGAAACCCCGGGACAGACCCCTACGAGCAGTACTTC. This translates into CASRNPGTDPYEQYF.